Following are 4 T cell receptor beta chains from one sample sequenced in a study of blood T cell repertoires in COVID-19. Produced via immunoSEQ multiplex PCR; TCRdb's table is partial and in-frame only. The sample has more than 110,000 clones, 65% to 85% seen once. The sequenced material came from peripheral blood. The receptors shown here come from a human donor in a cohort sampled during active COVID-19.

This chain connects TRBV6-6 to TRBJ2-1; 16 bases align to TRBD2. The CDR3 consists of 17 residues. Looked up from germline, CDR1 is MNHNY and CDR2 is SVGAGI (reference sequence). V lost 5 bases, J lost 7 bases, and 8 bases stayed unmatched. The CDR3 DNA follows: TGTGCCAGCAGTCCGGGACTAGCGGGGGGGCAGAGGAATGAGCAGTTCTTC. Its protein product is CASSPGLAGGQRNEQFF.

V usage is TRBV29-1 and J usage is TRBJ2-5, with 8 bases lining up with TRBD2. This CDR3 region has 14 residues. CDR1 and CDR2 (germline): SQVTM, ANQGSEA. Unmatched junction bases numbered 5, after V lost 4 bases and J lost 1 base. In DNA, the CDR3 is TGCAGCGTTGTAGCAGCGGGGGCCCAAGAGACCCAGTACTTC. Its protein product is CSVVAAGAQETQYF.

V gene TRBV19 combines with J gene TRBJ2-1; the match to TRBD2 covers 8 bases. V was clipped by 7 bases and J by 6 bases; unmatched bases: 11. Germline CDR1 reads LNHDA; CDR2 reads SQIVND (reference sequence). The CDR3 runs to 15 residues. The CDR3 sequence is CASTDPGLGLNEQFF. CDR3 in DNA: TGTGCCAGTACCGACCCGGGACTAGGGCTCAATGAGCAGTTCTTC. The variable domain in full, completed from reference TRBV19 and TRBJ2-1, reads DGGITQSPKYLFRKEGQNVTLSCEQNLNHDAMYWYRQDPGQGLRLIYYSQIVNDFQKGDIAEGYSVSREKKESFPLTVTSAQKNPTAFYLCASTDPGLGLNEQFFGPGTRLTVL.

The J gene is TRBJ2-1, the V gene TRBV2; no firm D call. The V and J ends lost 8 bases and 7 bases respectively, with 6 bases between them. There are 10 residues in the CDR3. Germline V gene sequence: CDR1 SNHLY, CDR2 FYNNEI. CDR3 sequence (DNA): TGTGCCAGCCAAGAGAATGAGCAGTTCTTC. It encodes CASQENEQFF.